The entry below describes one TCR beta chain. Antigen unknown. The sample belongs to a study of cytomegalovirus exposure and HLA in healthy donors. Study background: Among the approximately 400 genotyped donors, just over 80% were placed in the Caucasian-associated ancestry cluster.

Unrecorded immune exposure was likely among donors, who were nominally healthy when sampled. Germline-derived CDR1 and CDR2 are SGHNT and YENEEA. The CDR3 is made up of 15 amino acids. The V gene end was trimmed by 1 base and the J gene end by 5 bases; junction bases not matched to a gene: 3. This PCR relied on a set of 60 Vbeta primers and 13 Jbeta primers. Per the study methods: A later analysis tallied 65 million to 85 million unique TCR beta chains, around 12 million of them shared. The data were produced by immunoSEQ multiplex PCR, yet TCRdb's version contains in-frame clones alone and is incomplete. That table supplies the V and J calls and clone size; D and trimming were determined from the DNA. The sample contains about 190,000 clones, roughly 84% of which appear only once. Whole-study findings and limits: HLA alleles were associated with roughly 17,000 TCR beta sequences in a later analysis at 0.05 false discovery rate.

This TCR was sampled from a boy aged 5-17 years in good health and CMV-seronegative. The chain is built from TRBV11-3 and TRBJ2-1; 9 nucleotides align to TRBD2. The specimen was PBMCs. The CDR3 sequence is CASSLASGAHNEQFF. The CDR3 DNA sequence: TGTGCCAGCAGCTTAGCTAGCGGGGCCCACAATGAGCAGTTCTTC.